Each of the 16 T cell receptor beta chains below was sequenced from the same sample in a study of blood T cells in healthy people across ages. The second PCR ran roughly 7 to 11 cycles with a sample-barcoded 5' primer and J-beta primers. In TCRdb, the 5' RACE reads were re-called with MiXCR into one record per CDR3 protein. The data hold roughly 1,700,000 distinct CDR3 sequences, with roughly 30% observed a single time. The source material was blood. These TCRs come from a woman aged 30 to 39 in good health.

To note about this clonotype: This may stem from a read error, because a much larger clone lies one nucleotide away. The V call is TRBV28, the J call TRBJ2-5; D is perhaps TRBD1 or TRBD2 (6 bases each). CDR3 length: 14 amino acids. Germline values: CDR1 MDHEN, CDR2 SYDVKM. Written as DNA, the CDR3 is TGTGTCAGCTCGGGGGCGAAGGCAATAGCAACCCAGTACTTC. As protein: CVSSGAKAIATQYF.

This clonotype was counted only a few times. V is TRBV7-2 and J is TRBJ2-7, with TRBD2 matching 12 bases. The V segment lost 4 bases and the J segment 0 bases; nucleotides outside the gene matches: 16. CDR1 SGHTA and CDR2 FQGNSA come from the germline V gene. The CDR3 runs 20 residues. The CDR3: CASSSLFLAGGGILSYEQYF. The CDR3 DNA reads as TGTGCCAGCAGCTCCCTATTCCTAGCGGGAGGGGGGATCCTCTCCTACGAGCAGTACTTC. The full variable domain, in which reference TRBV7-2 and TRBJ2-7 provide the parts outside the CDR3, is GAGVSQSPSNKVTEKGKDVELRCDPISGHTALYWYRQSLGQGLEFLIYFQGNSAPDKSGLPSDRFSAERTGGSVSTLTIQRTQQEDSAVYLCASSSLFLAGGGILSYEQYFGPGTRLTVT.

The count of this clonotype is one. The J gene is TRBJ2-1, the V gene TRBV2; the D is unclear. Germline CDR1 SNHLY, CDR2 FYNNEI. The V gene lost 3 bases and the J gene lost 3 bases, with 6 bases spanning the gap. The CDR3 length is 13 residues. CDR3 residues: CASSETFYNEQFF. Written as DNA, the CDR3 is TGTGCCAGCAGTGAGACGTTCTACAATGAGCAGTTCTTC.

Comment on this clonotype: One end of the junction is discordant with germline, which a read error may explain. The chain is built from TRBV7-2 and TRBJ1-2, with D maybe TRBD1 (5 bases). From germline, CDR1 is SGHTA and CDR2 FQGNSA. The CDR3 has 13 residues. CDR3 residues: CASNLGGVGGYTF. In nucleotides, the CDR3 is TGTGCCAGCAACTTAGGAGGGGTTGGGGGCTACACCTTC.

This clonotype was recorded at least ten times. The chain joins TRBV20-1 to TRBJ2-7; perhaps D is TRBD1 or TRBD2 (5 bases each). The CDR3 contains 12 residues. The V and J ends lost 5 bases and 4 bases respectively, with 12 bases between them. Germline-derived CDR1 and CDR2 are DFQATT and SNEGSKA (reference sequence). The CDR3 DNA is TGCAGTGCTGGGGACCCGTTATACGAGCAGTACTTC. It yields the protein CSAGDPLYEQYF.

This clonotype came up a few times. Sequence at one end of the junction differs from germline and may be a read error. The J gene is TRBJ2-1, the V gene TRBV9, with 12 bases matching TRBD2. CDR3 length: 15 amino acids. CDR1 is SGDLS and CDR2 is YYNGEE in the germline V gene. In DNA, the CDR3 is TGTGCCAGCAGTACACTAGCGGGGGGCGACAATGAGCGGTTCTTC. Protein sequence: CASSTLAGGDNERFF.

This chain joins TRBV6-1 and TRBJ2-1; 8 bases are a match to TRBD1. Germline V CDR1 and CDR2: MNHNS, SASEGT. V was clipped by 7 bases and J by 4 bases; unmatched bases: 6. This CDR3 region has 14 residues. The CDR3 spells CASTPTGVYNEQFF. The CDR3 DNA reads as TGTGCCAGCACTCCGACAGGGGTTTACAATGAGCAGTTCTTC.

The genes are TRBV12-3 or TRBV12-4 and TRBJ2-1; 12 positions match TRBD2. This CDR3 comprises 17 residues. The junction had 7 bases not matched to a gene; V was cut back by 1 base and J by 6 bases. The CDR3 sequence: CASSLGPSGREGNEQFF. The CDR3 nucleotides are TGTGCCAGCAGTTTAGGACCTAGCGGGAGGGAGGGCAATGAGCAGTTCTTC.

CDR3 loop: CANTTGGLRLNTEAFF. The CDR3, as DNA: TGTGCCAACACTACCGGAGGACTCCGTCTGAACACTGAAGCTTTCTTT. The chain employs TRBV19 and TRBJ1-1; no clear D gene. CDR3 length: 16 residues. Trimming took off 10 bases at V and 0 bases at J, with 21 bases between the two ends. Germline V lookup: CDR1 LNHDA, CDR2 SQIVND (reference sequence).

This clonotype was seen many times. V and J are TRBV7-2 and TRBJ2-1, with 8 nucleotides matching TRBD1. The V and J ends lost 5 bases and 2 bases, in that order; junction bases with no gene match: 5. CDR1 is SGHTA and CDR2 is FQGNSA in the germline V gene. The CDR3 covers 15 residues. CDR3 region: CASSTDRETYNEQFF. CDR3 bases: TGTGCCAGCAGCACGGACAGGGAGACCTACAATGAGCAGTTCTTC.

This clonotype occurred many times. This chain connects TRBV7-2 to TRBJ1-6, with D maybe TRBD1 (6 bases). The CDR3 length is 14 residues. Trimming cost V 3 bases and J 5 bases, with 8 bases left between them. Germline assignment: CDR1 SGHTA and CDR2 FQGNSA. The CDR3 loop reads CASSFGTNNSPLHF. In nucleotides, the CDR3 is TGTGCCAGCAGCTTCGGGACAAATAATTCACCCCTCCACTTT.

With regard to this clonotype: The conserved phenylalanine or tryptophan normally closing the CDR3 is absent here, so this likely arose from a read error. The chain uses TRBV12-5 and TRBJ2-5; perhaps D is TRBD1 or TRBD2 (5 bases each). The CDR3 covers 15 residues. Trimming cost V 0 bases and J 1 base, with 9 bases left between them. Germline V CDR1 and CDR2: LGHNT, FRNRAP. CDR3 residues: CASGLVNGAQETQYC. In DNA form, the CDR3 reads TGTGCTAGTGGTTTGGTAAACGGGGCCCAAGAGACCCAGTACTGC.

Worth noting for this clonotype: Given a much more abundant clone one base away, this may be a read error. The chain recombines TRBV15 with TRBJ2-4; TRBD2 is a possible D gene (6 bases). The CDR3 extends over 11 amino acids. The V gene lost 6 bases and the J gene lost 13 bases, with 13 bases spanning the gap. Germline-derived CDR1 and CDR2 are LNHNV and YYDKDF (reference sequence). The CDR3 region is CATRWGVEQYF. The CDR3 coding sequence is TGTGCCACCAGGTGGGGGGTTGAGCAGTACTTC.

V and J are TRBV24-1 and TRBJ2-1; 10 nucleotides align to TRBD2. The CDR3 runs to 15 residues. J was trimmed by 8 bases and V by 4 bases; bases with no gene match: 7. Per germline, CDR1 KGHDR and CDR2 SFDVKD. CDR3 sequence: CATSDPGTSVDEQFF. CDR3 DNA sequence: TGTGCCACCAGTGACCCCGGGACTAGCGTCGATGAGCAGTTCTTC.

This clonotype was seen only a few times. The V and J genes are TRBV5-1 and TRBJ2-2, with D possibly being TRBD1 or TRBD2 (6 bases each). Germline V gene data show CDR1 as SGHRS and CDR2 as YFSETQ. Trimming stripped 4 bases from V and 2 bases from J, with 21 bases between. This CDR3 spans 18 amino acids. The CDR3 coding sequence is TGCGCCAGCAGCCTAAACCCACAGGGAGGATTTAACACCGGGGAGCTGTTTTTT. It specifies CASSLNPQGGFNTGELFF.

This clonotype has just one count. This sequence joins TRBV7-3 and TRBJ2-2; D assignment may be TRBD1 or TRBD2 (6 bases each). V was shortened by 3 bases and J by 7 bases, with 12 bases between the two germline ends. CDR1 is SGHTA and CDR2 is FQGTGA in the germline V gene. The CDR3 has 14 residues. This CDR3 reads CASSFFEGGGELFF. The CDR3 DNA is TGTGCCAGCAGCTTTTTCGAGGGGGGCGGGGAGCTGTTTTTT. The whole variable domain, filled in from reference TRBV7-3 and TRBJ2-2, reads GAGVSQTPSNKVTEKGKYVELRCDPISGHTALYWYRQSLGQGPEFLIYFQGTGAADDSGLPNDRFFAVRPEGSVSTLKIQRTERGDSAVYLCASSFFEGGGELFFGEGSRLTVL.